This TCR beta chain stems from a study of human T cells and chemical hapten exposure. The V and J ends lost 2 bases and 4 bases, in that order; junction bases with no gene match: 5. The CDR3 has 16 amino acids. From germline, CDR1 is SEHNR and CDR2 FQNEAQ (reference sequence). This clonotype was detected many times. From the RACE reads, TCRdb called clonotypes with MiXCR, one entry per CDR3 protein. The sample lists about 84,000 distinct CDR3 sequences, approximately 11% seen once, with about 4% in the top ten. Time point noted: patch test 3, about 24 weeks after DPC sensitization. Treatment denoted: therapeutic diphenylcyclopropenone sensitization with weekly scalp DPC.

The gene calls are TRBV7-9 and TRBJ2-1; 10 bases are a match to TRBD2. This sample comprised whole blood, obtained in connection with sensitization to the hapten diphenylcyclopropenone (DPC). This clonotype was obtained from a woman aged 45-59 years with alopecia areata. Some clones in this sample may be carry-over from other donors' samples. CDR3 sequence reads: CASSLLAGVGYNEQFF. The CDR3 DNA follows: TGTGCCAGCAGCTTACTAGCGGGAGTAGGGTACAATGAGCAGTTCTTC.